This TCR beta chain was identified during a study of shared clonotypes between healthy human individuals. Findings and caveats of the study: Non-shared clonotypes displayed generation probabilities falling below those of clonotypes present in all four donors.

This clone was observed once. What it recognizes is unknown. The sample contains more than one DNA sequence encoding this CDR3. CDR3 length: 14 amino acids. The germline V gene has CDR1 SGHTA and CDR2 FQGNSA. V shed 5 bases and J 4 bases; nucleotides not matched to a gene: 6. This table comes from immunoSEQ multiplex PCR, and its TCRdb copy is limited to in-frame clones, with some not included. The sample lists over a million clones, 75% to 85% occurring once. The donors, healthy adults who were HIV-negative, had experienced no recent acute infections or vaccinations. The chain joins TRBV7-2 to TRBJ2-5, with 8 nucleotides matching TRBD2. The TCR originated in a man aged 18-30 years in good health. Some clones in this sample may be carry-over from other donors' samples. Sequenced: memory CD4+ T cells from PBMCs. The subset is: CD45RA-negative fraction. CDR3 region: CASSPGGGGETQYF. CDR3 coding DNA: TGTGCCAGCAGCCCGGGAGGGGGGGGAGAGACCCAGTACTTC.